This TCR beta chain originates from a study of T cells in Graves' hyperthyroidism and ophthalmopathy. On the study more broadly: Before any treatment, at initial diagnosis, peripheral blood was collected.

Using RNA transcripts as the source, TCR beta CDR3 regions were amplified. First-round RT-PCR with HTBI primers amplified the TCR CDR3 region. Via MiXCR, TCRdb re-called the multiplex PCR reads, giving one row per CDR3 protein. The profile shows 500,000 or so distinct CDR3 sequences, more than 15% of them singletons. Uncontrolled infection, other autoimmune disease, pregnancy or lactation barred patients from enrollment. Fresh peripheral blood, 8 to 10 ml of it, supplied the PBMCs. Germline V gene data show CDR1 as MGHRA and CDR2 as YSYEKL. The CDR3 is made up of 15 amino acids. Trimming took 3 bases from V and 5 from J; bases not matched to a gene: 7.

The sequence was collected from a woman younger than 35 with Graves' ophthalmopathy. Sequenced sample: blood. V usage is TRBV4-1 and J usage is TRBJ2-1, with 7 positions matching TRBD2. The CDR3 sequence: CASSQAGTKNNEQFF. CDR3 DNA: TGCGCCAGCAGCCAGGCCGGGACTAAAAACAATGAGCAGTTCTTC.